This T cell receptor (beta chain) was documented in a study of blood T cells in healthy people across ages (dated by TCRdb to the mid-2010s). Regarding the research as a whole: Template switching captured roughly one uniquely barcoded TCR beta cDNA molecule per two T cells in model experiments. Using deep sequencing normalized with unique cDNA molecular identifiers, the study measured how TCR beta repertoire diversity changes with age. For two donors (one aged 18 to 30 and one aged 80 or older), the study analyzed two additional independent replicas of 1 million unique cDNA reads from the same blood draw. To avoid experimental bias, donors of different ages were randomly spread across the sequencing lanes. Four age groups were formed from the donors: young (average approximately 15 years), middle-aged (approximately 41), aged (about 68) and long-lived (more than 75). Study-wide findings and limitations: Estimates of total diversity from one million sequenced T cells were regarded as lower bounds and underestimates. Because donor CMV infection status was unknown, age-related changes in expanded clonotypes were potentially confounded. Observed TCR beta diversity per million T cells fell roughly linearly with age, and a significant reduction was already apparent by age around 39. Compared with the aged group, the long-lived group had more naive CD4+ T cells, fewer expanded clones and increased TCR diversity, a pattern suggesting age selection. Conclusive comparison of naive and antigen-experienced compartments was prevented by the profiling of bulk unsorted PBMCs. A strong correlation was found between observed TCR beta diversity and the percentage of naive T cells measured by flow cytometry.

This clonotype was recorded a few times. This receptor's antigen is unknown. Base qualities are not recorded, but no much larger clone differs from it by a single base. The library was obtained by 5' RACE. The instrument was an Illumina HiSeq 2500. A second PCR of 7 to 11 cycles was performed with a sample-barcoded 5' primer and a J-beta primer mix. Each TCR beta cDNA molecule received a unique molecular identifier from a template-switch 5' adaptor carrying 12 random nucleotides. Each sample yielded at least 2.5 million CDR3-containing paired-end reads. First-strand cDNA was synthesized from all RNA with the Mint cDNA synthesis kit, primed by a TRBC-specific oligonucleotide. After uracil-DNA glycosylase treatment, a first 18-cycle PCR used universal primers M1SS and BC2_uni_R on all cDNA. The original pipeline was this. Normalization of each sample was performed by random selection of 1 million high-quality reads, each carrying a distinct molecular identifier. Instead of being binned into consensus sequences, reads with shared molecular identifiers were discarded. MiTCR, with a Q25 quality threshold and the strictest error-elimination algorithm, was used for CDR3 identification, clonotype clustering and error correction. A nonparametric unseen species model with Euler transformation was used to estimate a lower bound on total TCR beta diversity. TCRdb trimmed the raw reads at Q25, called clones with MiXCR and kept productive beta chains. Duplicate CDR3 protein sequences are folded into a single record with the most common DNA and genes. These V and J calls derive from TCRdb rather than the authors' analysis. For this sample the table gives approximately 810,000 distinct CDR3 sequences, of which under 40% were detected only once. The top ten clones comprise roughly 13% of the sample.

The CDR3 covers 14 residues, taking in both the cysteine and the phenylalanine. Only the CDR3 region is kept as DNA, spanning 42 bases read in frame from base 1. From a lookup of the germline V gene, CDR1 and CDR2 are SGHRS and YFSETQ. The germline V and J ends show losses of 4 bases and 7 bases respectively, and no gene match explains 7 bases of the junction. The roughly 39 donors, aged about 6 to 95 years, were systemically healthy Caucasian individuals from Russia. Each donor gave ten milliliters of peripheral blood, drawn into EDTA-treated Vacutainer tubes. Ficoll-Paque density-gradient centrifugation was used to isolate PBMCs, with at least 6.5 million per sample. Trizol reagent was used to extract total RNA from PBMCs, with at least 5.5 micrograms per sample. Naive CD45RAhigh/CD27high T cell percentages were measured by flow cytometry on a PBMC aliquot from every donor.

The chain joins TRBV5-1 to TRBJ2-1; 8 junctional bases match TRBD1. The sequencing input was blood. This receptor was identified in a man younger than 35 in good health. The CDR3 protein sequence reads: CASSPGQGQNEQFF. The sequenced DNA is TGCGCCAGCAGCCCCGGACAGGGTCAAAATGAGCAGTTCTTC.